Listed below are T cell receptor beta chains from one sample, sequenced in a study of T cells in Graves' hyperthyroidism and ophthalmopathy. TCRdb re-analysed the multiplex PCR reads in MiXCR, keeping a single row per CDR3 protein. The profile shows some 300,000 distinct CDR3 sequences, roughly an eighth of them singletons. Material for sequencing was blood. The receptor source for this set is a woman in her forties with Graves' hyperthyroidism. Each CDR3 is given with its conserved first and last residue. The D gene is left open where the match is weak. Size tells how often a clone was seen (once, few, many) or the class of an expanded clone, and some rows leave it out.

j_call | clone_size | d_call | v_call | cdr3_aa | cdr3_nt
TRBJ1-6 | many | NA | TRBV6-1 | CASRSRDARGGGSPLHF | TGTGCCAGCAGATCTCGGGACGCCCGCGGGGGAGGTTCACCCCTCCACTTT
TRBJ1-1 | many | TRBD1 | TRBV5-5 | CASSSPGGTTEAFF | TGTGCCAGCAGCTCCCCAGGGGGCACCACTGAAGCTTTCTTT
TRBJ1-1 | many | NA | TRBV3-1 | CASSQEGGQEKAFF | TGTGCCAGCAGCCAAGAAGGCGGCCAGGAAAAAGCTTTCTTT
TRBJ1-2 | many | NA | TRBV5-1 | CASKGNYGYTF | TGCGCCAGCAAGGGGAACTATGGCTACACCTTC
TRBJ1-2 | many | TRBD1 | TRBV10-3 | CAITADRDYGYTF | TGTGCCATCACCGCCGACAGGGATTATGGCTACACCTTC
TRBJ2-1 | many | NA | TRBV11-2 | CASSRDRLGENEQFF | TGTGCCAGCAGCAGAGACAGGCTAGGGGAAAATGAGCAGTTCTTC
TRBJ1-2 | many | NA | TRBV29-1 | CSVVEVSYGYTF | TGCAGCGTTGTCGAGGTCTCCTATGGCTACACCTTC
TRBJ2-1 | few | NA | TRBV25-1 | CASMTGFGNEQFF | TGTGCCAGTATGACGGGCTTTGGGAATGAGCAGTTCTTC
TRBJ2-1 | NA | TRBD2 | TRBV2 | CASSAGLAGAQEFF | TGTGCCAGCTCCGCGGGACTAGCGGGAGCTCAAGAGTTCTTC
TRBJ2-7 | NA | TRBD2 | TRBV28 | CASSLWELAGGPGEQYF | TGTGCCAGCAGTTTATGGGAGCTAGCGGGAGGGCCGGGTGAGCAGTACTTC
TRBJ2-3 | NA | NA | TRBV5-1 | CASSYDRRDTQYF | TGCGCCAGCAGCTACGACAGGAGAGATACGCAGTATTTT
TRBJ2-1 | NA | TRBD2 | TRBV6-2/TRBV6-3 | CASSTGTSGTGEQFF | TGTGCCAGCAGCACCGGGACTAGCGGGACTGGTGAGCAGTTCTTC
TRBJ1-1 | many | NA | TRBV19 | CASMVGRLAFF | TGTGCCAGTATGGTGGGTCGGCTAGCTTTCTTT
TRBJ2-3 | many | NA | TRBV5-1 | CASSLARDWGDTDTQYF | TGCGCCAGCAGCTTGGCCAGAGACTGGGGGGACACAGATACGCAGTATTTT
TRBJ2-1 | many | NA | TRBV9 | CASSVTLRFHFNEQFF | TGTGCCAGCAGCGTGACTCTCCGTTTTCATTTCAATGAGCAGTTCTTC
TRBJ2-3 | few | NA | TRBV5-1 | CASSPMGNTDTQYF | TGCGCCAGCAGCCCAATGGGAAACACAGATACGCAGTATTTT
TRBJ1-1 | many | NA | TRBV6-1 | CASSFDSYTEAFF | TGTGCCAGCAGTTTCGACAGCTACACTGAAGCTTTCTTT
TRBJ2-7 | NA | TRBD1 | TRBV14 | CASSTRDSPSHEQYF | TGTGCCAGCAGCACCCGGGACAGTCCGTCCCACGAGCAGTACTTC
TRBJ2-7 | many | TRBD2 | TRBV12-3/TRBV12-4 | CASSFGTSGREQYF | TGTGCCAGCAGTTTCGGGACTAGCGGGAGAGAGCAGTACTTC
TRBJ2-1 | many | NA | TRBV11-2 | CASSPRWGEQFF | TGTGCCAGCAGCCCCCGGTGGGGTGAGCAGTTCTTC
TRBJ1-6 | NA | TRBD1 | TRBV5-8 | CASSSVGQGRNSPLHF | TGTGCCAGCAGCTCCGTCGGACAGGGGCGGAATTCACCCCTCCACTTT
TRBJ2-7 | many | NA | TRBV20-1 | CSAAQGGTSYEQYF | TGCAGTGCGGCACAGGGGGGGACCTCCTACGAGCAGTACTTC
TRBJ2-3 | many | NA | TRBV20-1 | CSADANRDTQYF | TGCAGTGCTGATGCGAACAGAGATACGCAGTATTTT
TRBJ2-2 | NA | NA | TRBV20-1 | CSARTSRTGELFF | TGCAGTGCTAGAACCAGTCGCACCGGGGAGCTGTTTTTT
TRBJ1-6 | few | TRBD1 | TRBV19 | CASSITRGRDNSPLHF | TGTGCCAGTAGTATCACCAGGGGGAGGGATAATTCACCCCTCCACTTT
TRBJ2-7 | few | NA | TRBV18 | CASSPPGGGDYEQYF | TGTGCCAGCTCACCCCCCGGGGGCGGGGACTACGAGCAGTACTTC
TRBJ1-5 | many | NA | TRBV19 | CASRSTGFNQPQHF | TGTGCCAGTAGAAGTACAGGTTTTAATCAGCCCCAGCATTTT
TRBJ1-4 | many | TRBD1 | TRBV20-1 | CSASKTGGSEKLFF | TGCAGTGCTAGTAAAACAGGGGGCAGTGAAAAACTGTTTTTT
TRBJ2-7 | few | NA | TRBV19 | CASSPRRGAGEQYF | TGTGCCAGTAGTCCTCGACGAGGGGCTGGGGAGCAGTACTTC
TRBJ1-4 | many | NA | TRBV7-9 | CASSFSTGDEKLFF | TGTGCCAGCAGCTTCTCGACAGGTGATGAAAAACTGTTTTTT
TRBJ2-1 | many | NA | TRBV5-8 | CASSWRTQSYNEQFF | TGTGCCAGCAGCTGGAGGACTCAATCCTACAATGAGCAGTTCTTC
TRBJ2-7 | many | TRBD1 | TRBV6-1 | CASSRPGQGRDEQYF | TGTGCCAGCAGTCGACCAGGACAGGGTCGGGACGAGCAGTACTTC
TRBJ1-1 | medium-sized | TRBD1 | TRBV27 | CASKPTGGSAEAFF | TGTGCCAGCAAGCCAACAGGGGGATCCGCTGAAGCTTTCTTT
TRBJ2-7 | NA | NA | TRBV6-2/TRBV6-3 | CASSSSFDGWTVSRAPHEQYF | TGTGCCAGCAGTTCATCATTTGACGGCTGGACCGTCTCTCGGGCCCCCCACGAGCAGTACTTC
TRBJ1-1 | many | NA | TRBV7-2 | CASSFGASGREAFF | TGTGCCAGCAGCTTCGGAGCCTCGGGGCGTGAAGCTTTCTTT
TRBJ2-3 | many | NA | TRBV4-1 | CASSQDWAGYTDTQYF | TGCGCCAGCAGCCAAGACTGGGCGGGTTACACAGATACGCAGTATTTT
TRBJ2-3 | NA | TRBD2 | TRBV7-9 | CASSLPTGTSGSADTQYF | TGTGCCAGCAGCTTGCCAACCGGGACTAGCGGGAGTGCAGATACGCAGTATTTT